Following are 30 T cell receptor beta chains from one sample sequenced in a study of CD8 T cells in ankylosing spondylitis. A single record per CDR3 protein comes from TCRdb applying MiXCR to the 5' RACE reads. The repertoire holds approximately 100,000 distinct CDR3 sequences, with more than 20% as singletons. The sample comprised synovial fluid, either unsorted or a sorted T cell fraction (not recorded which). The receptors stem from a male donor with ankylosing spondylitis.

V is TRBV24-1 and J is TRBJ2-1, with 12 bases lining up with TRBD2. Germline assignment: CDR1 KGHDR and CDR2 SFDVKD. The CDR3 spans 15 residues. V lost 4 bases, J lost 9 bases, and 6 bases stayed unmatched. Here the CDR3 DNA reads TGTGCCACCAGTGAAAGGACTAGCGGGATCACTGAGCAGTTCTTC. Translation gives CATSERTSGITEQFF.

This clonotype was found a few times. The rearrangement joins TRBV3-1 to TRBJ2-1; D gene unclear. CDR3 length equals 13 residues. V was trimmed by 1 base and J by 5 bases, leaving 6 bases between them. The germline gives CDR1 LGHDT, CDR2 YNNKEL (reference sequence). The CDR3 bases are TGTGCCAGCAGCCAAGTAGGTAACAATGAGCAGTTCTTC. This encodes CASSQVGNNEQFF.

This clonotype was picked up a small number of times. The DNA for the CDR3 is TGTGCCAGCAGTCCGACTAGCGGGCTCTACAATGAGCAGTTCTTC. Translation: CASSPTSGLYNEQFF. The rearrangement joins TRBV25-1 to TRBJ2-1; 10 bases match TRBD2. There are 15 residues in the CDR3. V shed 5 bases and J 3 bases; nucleotides not matched to a gene: 4. The germline V gene has CDR1 MGHDK and CDR2 SYGVNS.

V usage is TRBV5-1 and J usage is TRBJ1-1, with TRBD1 identical over 8 bases. Germline trimming cut 4 bases from V and 4 bases from J; bases unmatched to any gene: 9. This CDR3 region has 15 residues. CDR1 is SGHRS, CDR2 YFSETQ, per germline. CDR3 residues: CASSLGQGSGTEAFF. The CDR3, as DNA: TGCGCCAGCAGCCTCGGACAGGGTTCGGGCACTGAAGCTTTCTTT. The full variable domain, completed using reference TRBV5-1 and TRBJ1-1, is KAGVTQTPRYLIKTRGQQVTLSCSPISGHRSVSWYQQTPGQGLQFLFEYFSETQRNKGNFPGRFSGRQFSNSRSEMNVSTLELGDSALYLCASSLGQGSGTEAFFGQGTRLTVV.

This clonotype has ten or more counts. DNA of the CDR3: TGTGCCAGTAGTATACCCGGACAGGGGACTGAAGCTTTCTTT. Encoded protein: CASSIPGQGTEAFF. The chain carries TRBV19 and TRBJ1-1, with 9 bases that match TRBD1. Germline loops: CDR1 LNHDA, CDR2 SQIVND (reference sequence). V trimming: 2 bases; J trimming: 5 bases; junction bases outside the gene matches: 3. There are 14 residues in the CDR3.

Only a few counts were recorded for this clonotype. The CDR3, as DNA: TGTGCCAGCAGCCAAGCTAGATCGGAGACCCAGTACTTC. Translated, it gives CASSQARSETQYF. This chain links TRBV3-1 with TRBJ2-5; D remains unclear. The V and J ends lost 1 base and 5 bases respectively, with 8 bases between them. Germline CDR1 LGHDT, CDR2 YNNKEL (reference sequence). The CDR3 contains 13 residues.

V usage is TRBV5-1 and J usage is TRBJ1-3; tentative D call: TRBD1 (5 bases). CDR1 and CDR2 (germline): SGHRS, YFSETQ. Trimming left V 1 base short and J 8 bases short, with 19 bases between. The CDR3 consists of 16 residues. DNA for the CDR3: TGCGCCAGCAGCTTGAATGCCGGGACGGAGGCAGACACCATATATTTT. This codes for CASSLNAGTEADTIYF.

This clonotype was detected many times. V usage is TRBV29-1 and J usage is TRBJ2-2; D gene uncertain. The CDR3 is made up of 14 amino acids. Between the trimmed V and J ends, which lost 1 base and 0 bases, there was a span of 6 bases. The germline gives CDR1 SQVTM, CDR2 ANQGSEA. CDR3 protein: CSVEASTNTGELFF. CDR3 nucleotide sequence: TGCAGCGTTGAAGCCAGTACGAACACCGGGGAGCTGTTTTTT.

A few counts support this clonotype. The chain couples TRBV18 to TRBJ2-7, with a tentative D call TRBD2 (5 bases). The CDR3 totals 14 residues. Trimming shortened V by 1 base and J by 2 bases, and 9 bases separated the two germline ends. CDR1 is KGHSH, CDR2 LQKENI, per germline. Written as DNA, the CDR3 is TGTGCCAGCTCACCACAGAGCGGCCCCTACGAGCAGTACTTC. Translation gives CASSPQSGPYEQYF.

This clonotype was counted ten times or more. V usage is TRBV21-1 and J usage is TRBJ2-7; TRBD1, as called in the table, went unchecked against the DNA. TRBV21-1 is shown as a pseudogene. This CDR3 contains 14 residues. CDR3 nucleotides: TGTGCCAGCAGCGTACACCAGGGGGCTAACGAGCAGTACGTC. Its protein is CASSVHQGANEQYV.

This clonotype was seen many times. This chain connects TRBV24-1 to TRBJ2-3; TRBD1 agrees at 8 bases. V dropped 7 bases and J dropped 5; count of bases not matched to a gene: 7. CDR3 length: 14 amino acids. Germline lookup yields CDR1 KGHDR and CDR2 SFDVKD. CDR3 sequence (DNA): TGTGCCACCAGAGGGACAGGCGGGAAAGATACGCAGTATTTT. It yields the protein CATRGTGGKDTQYF.

This clonotype showed up many times. CDR3 amino acids: CASSFGTTGDTIYF. The CDR3 DNA follows: TGCGCCAGCAGCTTCGGGACAACCGGAGACACCATATATTTT. The genes are TRBV5-1 and TRBJ1-3, with a possible D match to TRBD1 (6 bases). The V gene lost 2 bases and the J gene lost 8 bases, with 14 bases spanning the gap. The length of the CDR3 is 14 residues. Per the germline V gene, CDR1 is SGHRS and CDR2 is YFSETQ.

This clonotype has a count of ten or more. V gene TRBV5-6 combines with J gene TRBJ2-3, with unresolved D. The CDR3 sequence is 12 residues long. The germline V gene has CDR1 SGHDT and CDR2 YYEEEE. The V and J ends lost 0 bases and 4 bases respectively, with 3 bases between them. The CDR3 region has the DNA TGTGCCAGCAGCTTGGAGCCAGATACGCAGTATTTT. Translated, it gives CASSLEPDTQYF.

This clonotype showed up many times. This chain links TRBV12-3 or TRBV12-4 with TRBJ2-3, with 8 bases lining up with TRBD2. The CDR3 is made up of 13 amino acids. Germline trimming cut 8 bases from V and 4 bases from J; bases unmatched to any gene: 5. The CDR3 nucleotides read TGTGCCAGCGGCCTCGGGGGGGCAGATACGCAGTATTTT. Protein sequence: CASGLGGADTQYF.

This clonotype was counted between two and nine times. This chain joins TRBV12-3 or TRBV12-4 and TRBJ1-2; 9 nucleotides align to TRBD1. V shed 7 bases, J shed 2 bases, and the junction held 5 bases outside the gene matches. This CDR3 has 14 residues. CDR3 sequence: CASNKQGANYGYTF. The CDR3 DNA reads TGTGCCAGCAACAAACAGGGGGCGAACTATGGCTACACCTTC.

This clonotype was found a few times. The genes are TRBV27 and TRBJ1-2; possibly TRBD1 for D (6 bases). V was clipped by 7 bases and J by 2 bases, with 11 bases between them. Germline CDR1 and CDR2: MNHEY and SMNVEV (reference sequence). The CDR3 consists of 13 residues. The CDR3 is CASTGQGNYGYTF. The CDR3 DNA is TGTGCCAGCACCGGGCAGGGGAACTATGGCTACACCTTC.

This clonotype was observed a handful of times. The V gene is TRBV18, the J gene TRBJ2-5, with 7 bases identical to TRBD1. Germline assignment: CDR1 KGHSH and CDR2 LQKENI. The trim removed 3 bases at V and 4 bases at J, leaving 8 bases unmatched. This CDR3 comprises 15 residues. The CDR3 region is CASSPRDSLLETQYF. DNA of the CDR3: TGTGCCAGCTCACCCCGGGACAGCTTACTAGAGACCCAGTACTTC.

This clonotype was picked up a small number of times. The V and J genes are TRBV28 and TRBJ1-6; no definite D call. The length of the CDR3 is 13 residues. With 1 base removed from V and 7 bases from J, the gap between germline ends came to 5 bases. Germline V gives CDR1 MDHEN, CDR2 SYDVKM. The CDR3 loop is CASSLFRNSPLHF. CDR3 nucleotide sequence: TGTGCCAGCAGTTTATTCCGCAATTCACCCCTCCACTTT. Full variable domain (remainder filled in from reference TRBV28 and TRBJ1-6): DVKVTQSSRYLVKRTGEKVFLECVQDMDHENMFWYRQDPGLGLRLIYFSYDVKMKEKGDIPEGYSVSREKKERFSLILESASTNQTSMYLCASSLFRNSPLHFGNGTRLTVT.

The V gene is TRBV6-2 or TRBV6-3, the J gene TRBJ2-3, with D possibly matching TRBD1 (6 bases). V was shortened by 7 bases and J by 4 bases, with 15 bases between the two germline ends. Germline CDR1 reads MNHEY; CDR2 reads SVGEGT. There are 14 residues in the CDR3. The CDR3 sequence: CASTEQGGSDTQYF. The DNA for the CDR3 is TGTGCCAGCACCGAACAGGGTGGGTCAGATACGCAGTATTTT.

This clonotype came up many times. The gene calls are TRBV5-1 and TRBJ1-1; D possibly corresponds to TRBD1 (5 bases). The CDR3 extends over 13 amino acids. In germline, CDR1 is SGHRS, CDR2 YFSETQ. With 3 bases removed from V and 7 bases from J, the gap between germline ends came to 13 bases. The CDR3 nucleotides are TGCGCCAGCAGCTGGACCGGGGGGGGTGAAGCTTTCTTT. Its translation: CASSWTGGGEAFF.

This clonotype was counted many times. This chain uses TRBV7-7 with TRBJ2-3; 12 nucleotides agree with TRBD2. The CDR3 is 16 amino acids. Germline-derived CDR1 and CDR2 are SSHAT and FNYEAQ (reference sequence). The V and J ends lost 5 bases and 3 bases, in that order; junction bases with no gene match: 6. The CDR3 nucleotides read TGTGCCAGCAGCCCCACACTAGCGGGAGGAACAGATACGCAGTATTTT. Protein: CASSPTLAGGTDTQYF.

This chain links TRBV7-2 with TRBJ1-4; D may be TRBD1 (6 bases). The CDR3 is made up of 15 amino acids. V lost 1 base and J lost 4, with 10 bases in between. Germline V gives CDR1 SGHTA, CDR2 FQGNSA. CDR3 residues: CASSLGTVNNEKLFF. The CDR3 region has the DNA TGTGCCAGCAGCTTAGGGACAGTAAATAATGAAAAACTGTTTTTT. Based on the CDR3 plus reference TRBV7-2 and TRBJ1-4, the full variable domain is GAGVSQSPSNKVTEKGKDVELRCDPISGHTALYWYRQSLGQGLEFLIYFQGNSAPDKSGLPSDRFSAERTGGSVSTLTIQRTQQEDSAVYLCASSLGTVNNEKLFFGSGTQLSVL.

This clonotype was counted at least ten times. The rearrangement uses TRBV4-1 and TRBJ2-1; D may be TRBD2 (5 bases). The germline gives CDR1 MGHRA, CDR2 YSYEKL. Trimming cost V 0 bases and J 4 bases, with 10 bases left between them. This CDR3 region has 15 residues. The CDR3 region has the DNA TGCGCCAGCAGCCAAGACGGGGTTCTTTACAATGAGCAGTTCTTC. This gives the protein CASSQDGVLYNEQFF.

This clonotype was recorded many times. V is TRBV7-2 and J is TRBJ2-1; 7 bases map to TRBD2. The CDR3 has 13 residues. The V gene end was trimmed by 2 bases and the J gene end by 9 bases; junction bases not matched to a gene: 4. Germline lookup yields CDR1 SGHTA and CDR2 FQGNSA. The CDR3, as DNA: TGTGCCAGCAGCTTAATAGAGCGGGGTGAGCAGTTCTTC. This encodes CASSLIERGEQFF.

The chain combines TRBV6-5 with TRBJ2-7; 9 nucleotides align to TRBD2. J was trimmed by 4 bases and V by 2 bases; bases with no gene match: 12. The germline V gene has CDR1 MNHEY and CDR2 SVGAGI. CDR3 length: 17 amino acids. CDR3 coding DNA: TGTGCCAGCAGTTACCGCCGGGGGGCGGGAGGGCTTTACGAGCAGTACTTC. The encoded protein is CASSYRRGAGGLYEQYF.

This clonotype was seen a few times. V is TRBV5-1 and J is TRBJ2-2, with D perhaps assigned TRBD1 or TRBD2 (5 bases each). Germline assignment: CDR1 SGHRS and CDR2 YFSETQ. V gave up 4 bases and J gave up 2 bases, with 9 bases separating them. This CDR3 comprises 14 residues. The CDR3 DNA follows: TGCGCCAGCAGCGGGACCCACAACACCGGGGAGCTGTTTTTT. It codes for CASSGTHNTGELFF.

The gene calls are TRBV5-1 and TRBJ1-1; 7 positions agree with TRBD1. The CDR3 runs to 13 residues. V lost 4 bases, J lost 4 bases, and 4 bases stayed unmatched. Germline lookup yields CDR1 SGHRS and CDR2 YFSETQ. The DNA of the CDR3 is TGCGCCAGCAGCATACAGGGGAGCACTGAAGCTTTCTTT. It encodes CASSIQGSTEAFF.

This rearrangement joins TRBV27 to TRBJ1-5, with TRBD1 matching 7 bases. The CDR3 sequence is 16 residues long. V lost 8 bases to trimming and J lost 6 bases; unmatched junction nucleotides: 16. Germline V lookup: CDR1 MNHEY, CDR2 SMNVEV (reference sequence). CDR3 nucleotides: TGTGCCAGCGCGTTCACGACAGGGAGGGTAGGTCAGCCCCAGCATTTT. This gives the protein CASAFTTGRVGQPQHF.

This clonotype was detected only a few times. This chain joins TRBV5-4 and TRBJ2-1; 7 bases line up with TRBD2. This CDR3 is built from 16 residues. The germline V gene has CDR1 SGHNT and CDR2 YYREEE (reference sequence). V trimming: 3 bases; J trimming: 2 bases; junction bases outside the gene matches: 8. The CDR3 region is CASSSSPAGTYNEQFF. CDR3 nucleotide sequence: TGTGCCAGCAGCTCCTCCCCAGCGGGGACCTACAATGAGCAGTTCTTC. Supplemented by reference TRBV5-4 and TRBJ2-1, the full variable domain reads ETGVTQSPTHLIKTRGQQVTLRCSSQSGHNTVSWYQQALGQGPQFIFQYYREEENGRGNFPPRFSGLQFPNYSSELNVNALELDDSALYLCASSSSPAGTYNEQFFGPGTRLTVL.

This clonotype was observed a few times. The J gene is TRBJ2-2, the V gene TRBV7-2; 8 bases are a match to TRBD2. CDR1 is SGHTA, CDR2 FQGNSA, per germline. CDR3 length equals 16 residues. After removal of 5 bases from V and 5 bases from J, the junction contained 10 bases not matched to a gene. CDR3 DNA: TGTGCCAGCAGCCGGGAGGGGCCCGGGGGGACCGGGGAGCTGTTTTTT. Its translation: CASSREGPGGTGELFF.